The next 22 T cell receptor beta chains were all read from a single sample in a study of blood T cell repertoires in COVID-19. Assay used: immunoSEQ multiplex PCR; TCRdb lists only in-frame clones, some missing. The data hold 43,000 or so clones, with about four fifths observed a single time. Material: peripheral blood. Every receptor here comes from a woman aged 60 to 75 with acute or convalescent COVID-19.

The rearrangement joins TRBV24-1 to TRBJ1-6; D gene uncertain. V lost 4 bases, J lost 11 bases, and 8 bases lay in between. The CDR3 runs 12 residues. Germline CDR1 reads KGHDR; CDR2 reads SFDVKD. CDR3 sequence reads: CATSDLSPPLHF. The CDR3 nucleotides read TGTGCCACCAGTGACCTTTCTCCACCCCTCCACTTT.

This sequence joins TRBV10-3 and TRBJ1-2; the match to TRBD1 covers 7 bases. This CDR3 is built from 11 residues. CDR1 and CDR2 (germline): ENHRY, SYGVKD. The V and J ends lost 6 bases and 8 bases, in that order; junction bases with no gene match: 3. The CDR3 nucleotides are TGTGCCATCAGGGGGACAGTAGGCTACACCTTC. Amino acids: CAIRGTVGYTF.

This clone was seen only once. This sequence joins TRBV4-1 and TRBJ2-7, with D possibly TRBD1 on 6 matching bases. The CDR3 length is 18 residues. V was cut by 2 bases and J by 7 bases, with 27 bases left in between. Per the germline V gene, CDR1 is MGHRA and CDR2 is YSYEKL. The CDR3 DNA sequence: TGCGCCAGCAGCCAATATTATGACAGGACAAAACCCGTACTGGAGCAGTACTTC. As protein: CASSQYYDRTKPVLEQYF.

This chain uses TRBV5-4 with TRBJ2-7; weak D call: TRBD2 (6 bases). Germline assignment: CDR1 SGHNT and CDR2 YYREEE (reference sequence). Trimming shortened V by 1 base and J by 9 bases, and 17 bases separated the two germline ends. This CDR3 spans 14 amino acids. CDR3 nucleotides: TGTGCCAGCAGCTTGCCTAGCGATACCGTGCGGCAGTACTTC. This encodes CASSLPSDTVRQYF.

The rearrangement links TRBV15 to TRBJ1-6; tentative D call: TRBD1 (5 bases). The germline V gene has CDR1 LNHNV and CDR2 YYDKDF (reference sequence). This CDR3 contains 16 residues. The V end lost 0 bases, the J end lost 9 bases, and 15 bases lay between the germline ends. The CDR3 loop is CATSRDGGGVSSPLHF. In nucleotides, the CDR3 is TGTGCCACCAGCAGAGATGGAGGAGGGGTGAGTTCACCCCTCCACTTT.

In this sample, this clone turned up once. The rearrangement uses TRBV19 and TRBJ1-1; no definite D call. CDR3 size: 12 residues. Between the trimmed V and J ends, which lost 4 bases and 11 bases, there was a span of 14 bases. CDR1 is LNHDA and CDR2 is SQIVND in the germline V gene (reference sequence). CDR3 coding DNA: TGTGCCAGTAGTACCTTACAACCTTGGGCTTTCTTT. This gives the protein CASSTLQPWAFF. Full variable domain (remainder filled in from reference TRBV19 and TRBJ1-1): DGGITQSPKYLFRKEGQNVTLSCEQNLNHDAMYWYRQDPGQGLRLIYYSQIVNDFQKGDIAEGYSVSREKKESFPLTVTSAQKNPTAFYLCASSTLQPWAFFGQGTRLTVV.

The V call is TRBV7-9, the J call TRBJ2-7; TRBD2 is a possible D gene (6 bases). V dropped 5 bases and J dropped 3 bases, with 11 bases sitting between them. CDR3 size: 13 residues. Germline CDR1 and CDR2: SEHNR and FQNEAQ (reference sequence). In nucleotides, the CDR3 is TGTGCCAGCAGCGGGGGAGGTTACTACGAGCAGTACTTC. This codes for CASSGGGYYEQYF.

CDR3 DNA sequence: TGCAGCGTCGCGACAGCCACTAATGAAAAACTGTTTTTT. This gives the protein CSVATATNEKLFF. This sequence joins TRBV29-1 and TRBJ1-4; possible D gene TRBD1, 5 bases. Germline V gives CDR1 SQVTM, CDR2 ANQGSEA. V shed 6 bases and J shed 2 bases, with 10 bases lying between them. This CDR3 has 13 residues.

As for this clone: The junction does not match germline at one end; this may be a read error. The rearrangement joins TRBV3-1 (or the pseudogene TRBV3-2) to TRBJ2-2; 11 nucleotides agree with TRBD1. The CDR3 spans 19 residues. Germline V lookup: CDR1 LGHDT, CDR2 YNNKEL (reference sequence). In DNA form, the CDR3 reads TGTGCCAGCAGTCAAGATATATGGGGACAGGGGGTTAACACCGGGGAGCTGTTTTTT. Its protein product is CASSQDIWGQGVNTGELFF.

CDR3: CASSYSTGRTEAFF. The CDR3 DNA reads TGTGCCAGCAGTTACTCGACCGGGAGGACTGAAGCTTTCTTT. The rearrangement joins TRBV6-5 to TRBJ1-1; D is unclear. CDR3 size: 14 residues. V lost 0 bases and J lost 5, with 10 bases in between. Germline V gene sequence: CDR1 MNHEY, CDR2 SVGAGI.

In DNA, the CDR3 is TGTGCCAGCAGCGACAGTATTAGCAATCAGCCCCAGCATTTT. Protein product: CASSDSISNQPQHF. The genes are TRBV9 and TRBJ1-5, with no clear D. Germline V gene sequence: CDR1 SGDLS, CDR2 YYNGEE. The CDR3 has 14 residues. The germline V and J ends were trimmed by 3 bases and 0 bases, with 7 bases remaining between them.

This CDR3 reads CASTRTGGETQYF. The DNA of the CDR3 is TGTGCCAGCACCCGGACAGGCGGAGAGACCCAGTACTTC. The chain links TRBV12-3 or TRBV12-4 to TRBJ2-5; 7 bases map to TRBD1. The length of the CDR3 is 13 residues. The V gene end was trimmed by 7 bases and the J gene end by 4 bases; junction bases not matched to a gene: 6.

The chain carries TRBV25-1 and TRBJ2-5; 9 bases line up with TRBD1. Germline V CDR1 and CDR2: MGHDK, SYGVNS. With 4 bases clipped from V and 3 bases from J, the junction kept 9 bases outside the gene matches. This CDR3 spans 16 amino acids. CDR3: CASSASGTGPEETQYF. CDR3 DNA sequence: TGTGCCAGCAGTGCCTCCGGGACAGGGCCAGAAGAGACCCAGTACTTC. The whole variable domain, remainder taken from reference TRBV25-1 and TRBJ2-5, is EADIYQTPRYLVIGTGKKITLECSQTMGHDKMYWYQQDPGMELHLIHYSYGVNSTEKGDLSSESTVSRIRTEHFPLTLESARPSHTSQYLCASSASGTGPEETQYFGPGTRLLVL.

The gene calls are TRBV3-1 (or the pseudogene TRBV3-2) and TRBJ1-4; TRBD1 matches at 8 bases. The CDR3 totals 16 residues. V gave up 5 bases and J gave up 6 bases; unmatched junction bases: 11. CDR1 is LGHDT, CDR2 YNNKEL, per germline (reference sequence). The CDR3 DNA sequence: TGTGCCAGCAGCGTTCGTTACAGGGGGAAAGATGAAAAACTGTTTTTT. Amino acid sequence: CASSVRYRGKDEKLFF.

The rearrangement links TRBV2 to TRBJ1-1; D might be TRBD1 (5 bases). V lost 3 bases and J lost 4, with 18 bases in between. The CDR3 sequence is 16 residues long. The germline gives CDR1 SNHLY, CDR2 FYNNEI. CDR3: CASSEKAGPGTTEAFF. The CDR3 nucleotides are TGTGCCAGCAGTGAGAAAGCGGGGCCGGGGACCACTGAAGCTTTCTTT.

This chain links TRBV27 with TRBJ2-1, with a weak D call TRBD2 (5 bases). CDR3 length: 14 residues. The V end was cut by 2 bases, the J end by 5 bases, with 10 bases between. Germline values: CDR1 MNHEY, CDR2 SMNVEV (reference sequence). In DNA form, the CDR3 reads TGTGCCAGCAGTTTAATGGAGGCCAACAATGAGCAGTTCTTC. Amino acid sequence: CASSLMEANNEQFF.

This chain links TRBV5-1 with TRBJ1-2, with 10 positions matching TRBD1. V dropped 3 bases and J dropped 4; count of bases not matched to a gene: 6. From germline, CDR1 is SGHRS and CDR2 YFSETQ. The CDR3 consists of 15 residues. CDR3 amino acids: CASSSDRGRTYGYTF. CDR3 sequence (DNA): TGCGCCAGCAGCTCCGACAGGGGGCGCACCTATGGCTACACCTTC.

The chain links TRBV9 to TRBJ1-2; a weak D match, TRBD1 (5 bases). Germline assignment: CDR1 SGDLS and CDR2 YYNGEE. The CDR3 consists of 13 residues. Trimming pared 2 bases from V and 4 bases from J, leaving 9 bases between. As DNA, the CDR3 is TGTGCCAGCAGCGTCCAGGGATTCTATGGCTACACCTTC. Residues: CASSVQGFYGYTF.

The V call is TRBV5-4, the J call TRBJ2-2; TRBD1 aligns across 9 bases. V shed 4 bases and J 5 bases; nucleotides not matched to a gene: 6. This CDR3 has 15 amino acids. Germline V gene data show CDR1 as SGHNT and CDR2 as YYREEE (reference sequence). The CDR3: CASSPTGGITGELFF. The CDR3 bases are TGTGCCAGCAGCCCGACAGGGGGGATTACCGGGGAGCTGTTTTTT.

DNA of the CDR3: TGTGCCAGCAGCAACACAGGGGACTACACTGAAGCTTTCTTT. Translating it yields CASSNTGDYTEAFF. This chain links TRBV7-8 with TRBJ1-1; 7 positions match TRBD1. After removal of 5 bases from V and 3 bases from J, the junction contained 6 bases not matched to a gene. There are 14 residues in the CDR3. Germline CDR1 SGHVS, CDR2 FQNEAQ.

The CDR3 coding sequence is TGTGCCATCACTGCCGGGGGGGCCGTCGAGCAGTACTTC. Translation: CAITAGGAVEQYF. This chain uses TRBV10-3 with TRBJ2-7; TRBD2 aligns across 8 bases. Trimming removed 7 bases from V and 6 bases from J; junction bases left unmatched: 8. From germline, CDR1 is ENHRY and CDR2 SYGVKD. The CDR3 length is 13 residues.

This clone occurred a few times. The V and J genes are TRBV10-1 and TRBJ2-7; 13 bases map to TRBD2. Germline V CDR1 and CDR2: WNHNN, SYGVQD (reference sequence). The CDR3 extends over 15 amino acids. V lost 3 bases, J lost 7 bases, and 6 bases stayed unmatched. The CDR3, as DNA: TGCGCCAGCAGTGAAGGGACTAGCGGGGCGATTGAGCAGTACTTC. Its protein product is CASSEGTSGAIEQYF.